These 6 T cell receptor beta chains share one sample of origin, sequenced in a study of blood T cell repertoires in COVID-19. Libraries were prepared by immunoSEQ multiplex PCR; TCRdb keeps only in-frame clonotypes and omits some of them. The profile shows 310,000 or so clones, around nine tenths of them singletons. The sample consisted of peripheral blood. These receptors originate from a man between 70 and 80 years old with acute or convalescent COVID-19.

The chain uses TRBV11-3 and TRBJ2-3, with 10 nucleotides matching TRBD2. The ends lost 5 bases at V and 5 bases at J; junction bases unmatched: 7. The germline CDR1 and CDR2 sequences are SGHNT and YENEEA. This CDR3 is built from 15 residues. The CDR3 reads CASSKLAGRGDTQYF. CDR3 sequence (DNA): TGTGCCAGCAGCAAACTAGCGGGAAGGGGAGATACGCAGTATTTT.

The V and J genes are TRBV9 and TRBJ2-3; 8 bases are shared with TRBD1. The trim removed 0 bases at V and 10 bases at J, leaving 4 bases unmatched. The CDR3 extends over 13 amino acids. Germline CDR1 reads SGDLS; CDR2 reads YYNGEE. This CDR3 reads CASSVGDRTPQYF. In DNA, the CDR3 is TGTGCCAGCAGCGTAGGGGACAGGACCCCGCAGTATTTT.

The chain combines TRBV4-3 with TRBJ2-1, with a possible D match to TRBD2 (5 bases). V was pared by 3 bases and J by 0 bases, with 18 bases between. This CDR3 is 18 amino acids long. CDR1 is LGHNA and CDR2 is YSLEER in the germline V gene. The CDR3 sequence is CASSQAPGSGSSYNEQFF. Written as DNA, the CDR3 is TGCGCCAGCAGCCAGGCCCCGGGGAGCGGCAGCTCCTACAATGAGCAGTTCTTC.

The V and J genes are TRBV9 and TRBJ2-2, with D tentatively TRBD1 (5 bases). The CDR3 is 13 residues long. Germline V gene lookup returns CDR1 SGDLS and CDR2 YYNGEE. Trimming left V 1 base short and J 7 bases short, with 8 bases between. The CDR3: CASSVSQGGELFF. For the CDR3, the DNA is TGTGCCAGCAGCGTAAGTCAGGGCGGGGAGCTGTTTTTT. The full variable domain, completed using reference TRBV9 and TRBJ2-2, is DSGVTQTPKHLITATGQRVTLRCSPRSGDLSVYWYQQSLDQGLQFLIQYYNGEERAKGNILERFSAQQFPDLHSELNLSSLELGDSALYFCASSVSQGGELFFGEGSRLTVL.

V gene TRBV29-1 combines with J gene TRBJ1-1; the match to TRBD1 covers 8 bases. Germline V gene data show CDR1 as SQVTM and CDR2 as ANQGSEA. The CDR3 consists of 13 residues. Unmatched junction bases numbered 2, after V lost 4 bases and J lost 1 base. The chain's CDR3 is CSVGDRWNTEAFF. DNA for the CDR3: TGCAGCGTTGGGGACAGGTGGAACACTGAAGCTTTCTTT.

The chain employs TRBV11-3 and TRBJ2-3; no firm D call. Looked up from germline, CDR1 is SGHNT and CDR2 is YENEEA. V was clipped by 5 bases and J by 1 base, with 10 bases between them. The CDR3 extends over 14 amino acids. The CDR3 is CASSLKSGTDTQYF. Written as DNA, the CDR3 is TGTGCCAGCAGCCTTAAATCCGGCACAGATACGCAGTATTTT.